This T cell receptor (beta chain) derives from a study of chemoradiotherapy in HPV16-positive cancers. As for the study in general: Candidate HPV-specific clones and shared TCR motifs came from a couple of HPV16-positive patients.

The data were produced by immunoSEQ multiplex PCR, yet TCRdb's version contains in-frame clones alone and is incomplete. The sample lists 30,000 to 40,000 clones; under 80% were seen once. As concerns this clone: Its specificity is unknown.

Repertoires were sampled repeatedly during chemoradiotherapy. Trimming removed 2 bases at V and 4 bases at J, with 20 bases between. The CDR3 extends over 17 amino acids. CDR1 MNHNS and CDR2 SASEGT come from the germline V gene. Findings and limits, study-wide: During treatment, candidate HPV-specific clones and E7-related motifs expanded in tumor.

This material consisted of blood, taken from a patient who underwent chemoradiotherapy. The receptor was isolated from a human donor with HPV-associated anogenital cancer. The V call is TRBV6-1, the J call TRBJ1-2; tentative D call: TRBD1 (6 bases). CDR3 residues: CASSELRGGQKTYGYTF. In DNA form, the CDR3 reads TGTGCCAGCAGTGAACTCAGGGGCGGACAGAAAACCTATGGCTACACCTTC.